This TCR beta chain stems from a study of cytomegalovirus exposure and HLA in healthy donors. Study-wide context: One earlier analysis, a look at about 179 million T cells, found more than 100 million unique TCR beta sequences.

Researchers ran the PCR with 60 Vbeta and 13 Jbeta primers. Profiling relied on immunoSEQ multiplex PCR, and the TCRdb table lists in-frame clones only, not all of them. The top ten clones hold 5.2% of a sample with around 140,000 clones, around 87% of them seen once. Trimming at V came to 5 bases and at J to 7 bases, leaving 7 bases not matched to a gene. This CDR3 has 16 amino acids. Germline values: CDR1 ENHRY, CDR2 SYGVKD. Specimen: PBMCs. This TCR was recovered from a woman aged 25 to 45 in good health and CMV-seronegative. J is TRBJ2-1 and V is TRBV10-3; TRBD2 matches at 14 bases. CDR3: CAISTGTSGSQNEQFF. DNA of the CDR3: TGTGCCATCAGTACCGGGACTAGCGGGAGTCAGAATGAGCAGTTCTTC.